The rows below give T cell receptor beta chains drawn from one sample of a study of T cell repertoires in cytomegalovirus infection. TCRdb re-called the reads with MiXCR, one entry per CDR3 protein. The table records 500,000 to 600,000 distinct CDR3 sequences, 16% of them present only once. Sample: CD8+ T cells from PBMCs. Receptors were obtained from a human donor in good health (CMV status not recorded). Some clones in this sample may be carry-over from other donors' samples. Both conserved end residues are part of each CDR3. A D gene is named only where the DNA matches it firmly. Part of the rows lack a size; the others show once, few, many or a class for expanded clones.

d_gene	v_gene	abundance	j_gene	CDR3aa	CDR3nt
TRBD2	TRBV24-1	-	TRBJ2-3	CATSDPGLAGSTDTQYF	TGTGCCACCAGTGACCCGGGACTAGCGGGGTCCACAGATACGCAGTATTTT
TRBD2	TRBV12-3/TRBV12-4	many	TRBJ2-3	CASSQTSGGGEDTQYF	TGTGCCAGCAGCCAAACTAGCGGGGGGGGGGAAGATACGCAGTATTTT
-	TRBV7-9	many	TRBJ1-2	CASEGRGDGYTF	TGTGCCAGCGAAGGACGAGGGGATGGCTACACCTTC
TRBD2	TRBV7-8	-	TRBJ2-7	CASSPPRLAGHPYEPYF	TGTGCCAGCAGCCCTCCTAGACTAGCGGGGCATCCTTACGAGCCGTACTTC
TRBD1	TRBV6-5	few	TRBJ2-7	CASSYSWTGSYEQYF	TGTGCCAGCAGTTACTCTTGGACAGGCTCCTACGAGCAGTACTTC
TRBD2	TRBV24-1	few	TRBJ2-1	CATSGAAGASEQFF	TGTGCCACCAGTGGGGCAGCGGGAGCGTCGGAGCAGTTCTTC
-	TRBV7-9	many	TRBJ1-3	CASSSPLESSGNTIYF	TGTGCCAGCAGCTCCCCCCTAGAGAGCTCTGGAAACACCATATATTTT
TRBD1	TRBV4-2	-	TRBJ1-5	CASSPGQGATQPQHF	TGTGCCAGCAGCCCGGGACAGGGGGCCACTCAGCCCCAGCATTTT
TRBD1	TRBV20-1	few	TRBJ1-2	CSADRTGGFSNYGYTF	TGCAGTGCTGATCGGACAGGGGGGTTTTCTAACTATGGCTACACCTTC
-	TRBV19	-	TRBJ2-7	CASSKQRQRFTYEQYF	TGTGCCAGTAGTAAACAACGACAGCGCTTTACCTACGAGCAGTACTTC
-	TRBV4-1	few	TRBJ1-2	CASSQEQFYGYTF	TGCGCCAGCAGCCAAGAACAGTTCTATGGCTACACCTTC
TRBD1	TRBV7-3	few	TRBJ2-5	CASSPTGGQQETQYF	TGTGCCAGCAGTCCTACAGGGGGCCAGCAAGAGACCCAGTACTTC
TRBD2	TRBV6-2/TRBV6-3	many	TRBJ2-1	CASSYESLAGNNEQFF	TGTGCCAGCAGTTACGAAAGTCTAGCGGGGAACAATGAGCAGTTCTTC
-	TRBV12-3/TRBV12-4	many	TRBJ2-7	CASSFSGDRGSYEQYF	TGTGCCAGCAGTTTTAGCGGCGACAGAGGATCCTACGAGCAGTACTTC
-	TRBV18	-	TRBJ2-5	CASSPSTGQPETQYF	TGTGCCAGCTCACCTAGCACTGGACAGCCCGAGACCCAGTACTTC
-	TRBV28	-	TRBJ2-7	CASSLSVNSYEQYF	TGTGCCAGCAGTCTTAGCGTGAACTCCTACGAGCAGTACTTC
TRBD2	TRBV15	few	TRBJ2-1	CATSTPTGTSGRHEQFF	TGTGCCACCAGCACCCCGACCGGGACTAGCGGGAGGCATGAGCAGTTCTTC
-	TRBV27	-	TRBJ1-1	CASNTRDGATEAFF	TGTGCCAGCAATACACGGGACGGAGCCACTGAAGCTTTCTTT
TRBD2	TRBV4-1	few	TRBJ2-3	CASSQLADVSTDTQYF	TGCGCCAGCAGCCAACTAGCGGACGTGAGCACAGATACGCAGTATTTT
-	TRBV30	-	TRBJ1-3	CAWSAGNTIYF	TGTGCCTGGAGTGCGGGAAACACCATATATTTT
-	TRBV27	few	TRBJ2-1	CASSLTGYTDEQFF	TGTGCCAGCAGTTTAACGGGTTATACGGATGAGCAGTTCTTC
-	TRBV5-1	-	TRBJ2-1	CASSLVEGVYNEQFF	TGCGCCAGCAGCCTGGTGGAGGGGGTCTACAATGAGCAGTTCTTC
-	TRBV6-5	-	TRBJ2-7	CASSYGVWDEQYF	TGTGCCAGCAGTTATGGGGTGTGGGACGAGCAGTACTTC
-	TRBV15	-	TRBJ2-2	CATSRGGELFF	TGTGCCACCAGCAGGGGCGGGGAGCTGTTTTTT
TRBD2	TRBV5-3	-	TRBJ2-1	CASSLGREDNEQFF	TGTGCCAGCAGCCTCGGGCGGGAGGACAATGAGCAGTTCTTC
-	TRBV27	many	TRBJ1-4	CASSSGNEVFF	TGTGCCAGCAGCTCCGGGAATGAGGTGTTTTTT
-	TRBV12-5	many	TRBJ2-1	CASGEGVYNEQFF	TGTGCTAGTGGCGAGGGGGTCTACAATGAGCAGTTCTTC
-	TRBV12-5	once	TRBJ2-3	CASGFSDTQYF	TGTGCTAGTGGTTTTTCAGATACGCAGTATTTT
TRBD2	TRBV4-2	few	TRBJ2-7	CASSQETSGVYEQYF	TGTGCCAGCAGCCAAGAGACTAGCGGGGTCTACGAGCAGTACTTC
-	TRBV6-1	many	TRBJ2-5	CASRGTLEQEIQETQYF	TGTGCCAGCAGGGGGACTCTAGAGCAGGAGATCCAAGAGACCCAGTACTTC